The clone carrying this T cell receptor (beta chain) was picked up many times. The template consisted of bulk tumor genomic DNA, with approximately 630 ng used per sample. Far-apart biopsies, several per primary tumor, were taken during surgery. Enrolled individuals presented with untreated, newly diagnosed non-small cell lung cancer and received curative surgery. The record originates from a study of immune heterogeneity within non-small cell lung tumors. About the research overall: The tumors comprised a handful of squamous cell carcinomas, approximately 11 non-squamous carcinomas and 1 not otherwise specified.

The CDR3 spans 14 residues. Germline V gene lookup returns CDR1 DFQATT and CDR2 SNEGSKA (reference sequence). V was shortened by 6 bases and J by 4 bases, with 17 bases between the two germline ends. TCR beta CDR3 was amplified by multiplex PCR using 32 V and 13 J primers. TCRdb re-called the multiplex PCR reads with MiXCR, one entry per CDR3 protein. The sample records 9,400 or so distinct CDR3 sequences, approximately 34% being singletons. Sequencing input: lung tumor tissue. The TCR sequence derives from a man aged 55 to 70 with non-small cell lung cancer. The rearrangement uses TRBV20-1 and TRBJ2-3; TRBD1 might be the D (6 bases). The CDR3 spells CSASVGTSSDTQYF. Here the CDR3 DNA reads TGCAGTGCCAGCGTCGGGACATCATCAGATACGCAGTATTTT.